These 15 T cell receptor beta chains came from one sample sequenced in a study of CD8 T cells in Susac syndrome (dated by TCRdb to about 2019). Receptors were amplified or captured by the immunoSEQ multiplex PCR assay. RNA was extracted with the RNeasy kit and 0.5 to 1 ug was reverse transcribed using random hexamers. The raw public reads went through TCRdb reprocessing: fastp at Q25, MiXCR clone calling, in-frame beta chains kept. A single entry per CDR3 protein holds the most common genes and DNA from its merged rows. The table for this sample lists under 200,000 distinct CDR3 sequences; about 91% of them were counted only once. The ten largest make up over 0.075% of the sample. The sequenced material came from CD4+ T cells from PBMCs. These receptors were obtained from a human donor with Susac syndrome.

The rearrangement joins TRBV20-1 to TRBJ2-1, with 7 positions matching TRBD2. The CDR3 spans 13 residues. Germline V lookup: CDR1 DFQATT, CDR2 SNEGSKA (reference sequence). The J segment lost 9 bases and the V segment lost 3 bases, leaving 8 bases of the junction unmatched. The chain's CDR3 is CSASGRIRAEQFF. CDR3 coding DNA: TGCAGTGCTAGCGGGAGGATAAGAGCTGAGCAGTTCTTC.

This chain joins TRBV19 and TRBJ2-2; 10 positions agree with TRBD2. V trimming: 8 bases; J trimming: 8 bases; junction bases outside the gene matches: 8. Germline V gives CDR1 LNHDA, CDR2 SQIVND (reference sequence). The CDR3 consists of 14 residues. The CDR3 DNA is TGTGCCAGTTGGCCTAGCGGGGGATTTGGGGAGCTGTTTTTT. Amino acid sequence: CASWPSGGFGELFF.

V usage is TRBV10-2 and J usage is TRBJ2-7, with D perhaps matching TRBD2 (6 bases). V lost 2 bases and J 3 bases, leaving 8 bases between the germline ends. Germline loops: CDR1 WSHSY, CDR2 SAAADI. The CDR3 spans 13 residues. This chain's CDR3 is CASSETSNYEQYF. CDR3 nucleotide sequence: TGCGCCAGCAGTGAGACTAGCAACTACGAGCAGTACTTC.

This rearrangement joins TRBV4-1 to TRBJ1-2, with D uncertain. Germline V lookup: CDR1 MGHRA, CDR2 YSYEKL. The CDR3 runs to 14 residues. Trimming removed 2 bases at V and 7 bases at J, with 14 bases between. DNA for the CDR3: TGCGCCAGCAGCCAAAGGTCCCCGGACGGTGGCTACACCTTC. Translating gives CASSQRSPDGGYTF.

The gene calls are TRBV4-1 and TRBJ2-7; D call uncertain. V was trimmed by 1 base and J by 2 bases, leaving 9 bases between them. Looked up from germline, CDR1 is MGHRA and CDR2 is YSYEKL. This CDR3 contains 14 residues. CDR3 bases: TGCGCCAGCAGCCAAGTAGCTCAGACCTACGAGCAGTACTTC. Its protein product is CASSQVAQTYEQYF.

This clonotype showed up just once. The chain couples TRBV6-1 to TRBJ2-3; TRBD1 is a possible D gene (6 bases). CDR3 length: 15 residues. V was clipped by 1 base and J by 4 bases, with 12 bases between them. Per the germline V gene, CDR1 is MNHNS and CDR2 is SASEGT. This chain's CDR3 is CASSEGGRGADTQYF. CDR3 DNA sequence: TGTGCCAGCAGTGAAGGGGGCAGGGGAGCAGATACGCAGTATTTT.

In DNA, the CDR3 is TGCAGTGCTAGAGATCCGGAGGGTAGCGGTAAGGTGGTTTCCTACGAGCAGTACTTC. This translates into CSARDPEGSGKVVSYEQYF. The rearrangement joins TRBV20-1 to TRBJ2-7; weak D call: TRBD2 (6 bases). The CDR3 runs 19 residues. V was clipped by 0 bases and J by 1 base, with 25 bases between them. The V gene's germline CDR1 is DFQATT and CDR2 SNEGSKA (reference sequence).

This sequence joins TRBV4-1 and TRBJ1-4; 9 bases fit TRBD1. The CDR3 length is 16 residues. V gave up 1 base and J gave up 4 bases; unmatched junction bases: 4. Looked up from germline, CDR1 is MGHRA and CDR2 is YSYEKL. DNA of the CDR3: TGCGCCAGCAGCCAAGTTTGGACAGGGGATAATGAAAAACTGTTTTTT. Protein product: CASSQVWTGDNEKLFF.

V and J are TRBV20-1 and TRBJ2-5; TRBD2 matches 9 bases. Germline-derived CDR1 and CDR2 are DFQATT and SNEGSKA (reference sequence). This CDR3 has 16 amino acids. V was pared by 6 bases and J by 5 bases, with 16 bases of the junction left unmatched. Here the CDR3 reads CSAILPGGGAGETQYF. The CDR3 coding sequence is TGCAGTGCCATCCTCCCGGGCGGGGGGGCTGGGGAGACCCAGTACTTC.

This rearrangement joins TRBV10-3 to TRBJ1-4, with D maybe TRBD1 (5 bases). The CDR3 sequence is 17 residues long. Germline lookup yields CDR1 ENHRY and CDR2 SYGVKD. The V and J ends lost 0 bases and 9 bases respectively, with 20 bases between them. The CDR3 DNA is TGTGCCATCAGTGAGTCTATACAGGAGGGCAACCTTAAAAAACTGTTTTTT. Encoded protein: CAISESIQEGNLKKLFF.

This clonotype appeared a single time. The J gene is TRBJ1-6, the V gene TRBV19; D remains ambiguous. Germline V lookup: CDR1 LNHDA, CDR2 SQIVND (reference sequence). CDR3 size: 15 residues. V lost 6 bases to trimming and J lost 7 bases, with 16 bases between them. Here the CDR3 reads CASSPDRPGNSPLHF. CDR3 bases: TGTGCCAGTAGCCCGGACCGGCCTGGGAATTCACCCCTCCACTTT.

The V gene is TRBV12-3 or TRBV12-4, the J gene TRBJ1-2; 7 positions match TRBD1. The V and J ends lost 5 bases and 2 bases, in that order; junction bases with no gene match: 5. This CDR3 contains 14 residues. CDR3 region: CASSKTGVNYGYTF. The CDR3 nucleotides read TGTGCCAGCAGTAAAACAGGGGTGAACTATGGCTACACCTTC.

The V gene is TRBV20-1, the J gene TRBJ1-1; TRBD1 matches 8 bases. The junction had 13 bases not matched to a gene; V was cut back by 3 bases and J by 7 bases. Germline-derived CDR1 and CDR2 are DFQATT and SNEGSKA (reference sequence). The CDR3 has 15 amino acids. Written as DNA, the CDR3 is TGCAGTGCTAGGCCCACTAGGCCCGACAGGGGTGAAGCTTTCTTT. Its translation is CSARPTRPDRGEAFF.

The rearrangement uses TRBV18 and TRBJ1-2; no reliable D call. The CDR3 totals 13 residues. V was shortened by 3 bases and J by 5 bases, with 10 bases between the two germline ends. Germline CDR1 is KGHSH and CDR2 is LQKENI. In DNA, the CDR3 is TGTGCCAGCTCACCCGGAGACGGATATGGCTACACCTTC. Translated, it gives CASSPGDGYGYTF. The variable domain in full, with the rest retrieved from reference TRBV18 and TRBJ1-2, is NAGVMQNPRHLVRRRGQEARLRCSPMKGHSHVYWYRQLPEEGLKFMVYLQKENIIDESGMPKERFSAEFPKEGPSILRIQQVVRGDSAAYFCASSPGDGYGYTFGSGTRLTVV.

The CDR3 sequence is CASSVDRGPGNEQFF. DNA of the CDR3: TGCGCCAGCAGCGTTGACAGGGGGCCTGGGAATGAGCAGTTCTTC. The rearrangement links TRBV5-1 to TRBJ2-1, with TRBD1 identical over 10 bases. The CDR3 covers 15 residues. CDR1 and CDR2 (germline): SGHRS, YFSETQ. V shed 4 bases, J shed 7 bases, and the junction held 8 bases outside the gene matches.